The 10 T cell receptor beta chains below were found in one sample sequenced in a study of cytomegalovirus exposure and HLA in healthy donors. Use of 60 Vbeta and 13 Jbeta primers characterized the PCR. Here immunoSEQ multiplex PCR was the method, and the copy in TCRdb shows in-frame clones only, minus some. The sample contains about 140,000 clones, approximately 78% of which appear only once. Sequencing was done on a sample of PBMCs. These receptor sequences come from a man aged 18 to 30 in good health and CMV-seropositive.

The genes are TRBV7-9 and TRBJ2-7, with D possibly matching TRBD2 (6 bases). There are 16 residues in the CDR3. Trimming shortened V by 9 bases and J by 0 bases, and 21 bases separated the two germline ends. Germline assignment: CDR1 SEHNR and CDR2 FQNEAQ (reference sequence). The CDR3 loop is CASQGAGTPSSYEQYF. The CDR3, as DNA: TGTGCCAGTCAAGGGGCAGGGACTCCAAGCTCCTACGAGCAGTACTTC.

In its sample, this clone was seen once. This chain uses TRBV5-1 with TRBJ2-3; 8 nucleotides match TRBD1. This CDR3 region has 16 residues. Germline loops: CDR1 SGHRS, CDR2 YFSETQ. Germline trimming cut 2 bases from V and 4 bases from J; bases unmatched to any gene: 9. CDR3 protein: CASSLGPGGLADTQYF. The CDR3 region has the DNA TGCGCCAGCAGCTTAGGGCCAGGGGGCTTGGCAGATACGCAGTATTTT.

In nucleotides, the CDR3 is TGCAGCGTTGAAGATCCAATAGCGGGAGCAGATACGCAGTATTTT. Translated, it gives CSVEDPIAGADTQYF. The chain employs TRBV29-1 and TRBJ2-3; TRBD2 agrees at 9 bases. The CDR3 runs 15 residues. The germline gives CDR1 SQVTM, CDR2 ANQGSEA. V shed 0 bases and J 4 bases; nucleotides not matched to a gene: 5.

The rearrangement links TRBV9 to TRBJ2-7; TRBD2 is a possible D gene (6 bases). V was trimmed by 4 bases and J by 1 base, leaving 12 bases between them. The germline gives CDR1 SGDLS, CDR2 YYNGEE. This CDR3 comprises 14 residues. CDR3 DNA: TGTGCCAGCAGCATGACTAGTGGGTCCTACGAGCAGTACTTC. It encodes CASSMTSGSYEQYF.

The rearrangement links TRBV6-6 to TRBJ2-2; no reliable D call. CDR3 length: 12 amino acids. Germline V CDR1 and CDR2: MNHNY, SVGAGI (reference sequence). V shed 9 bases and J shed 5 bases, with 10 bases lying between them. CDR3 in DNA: TGTGCCAGGCCCCGGGTGACCGGGGAGCTGTTTTTT. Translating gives CARPRVTGELFF.

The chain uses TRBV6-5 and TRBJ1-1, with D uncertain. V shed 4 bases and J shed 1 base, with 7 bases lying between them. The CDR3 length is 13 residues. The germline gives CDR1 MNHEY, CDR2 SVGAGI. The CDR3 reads CASSFAGNTEAFF. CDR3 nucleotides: TGTGCCAGCAGTTTCGCAGGGAACACTGAAGCTTTCTTT.

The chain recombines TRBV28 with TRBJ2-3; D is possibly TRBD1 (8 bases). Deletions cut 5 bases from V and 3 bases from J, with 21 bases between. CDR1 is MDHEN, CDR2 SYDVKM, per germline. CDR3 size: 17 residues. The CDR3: CASSPHRGGVGTDTQYF. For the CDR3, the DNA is TGTGCCAGCAGTCCTCACAGGGGGGGAGTTGGAACAGATACGCAGTATTTT. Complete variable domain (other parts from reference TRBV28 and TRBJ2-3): DVKVTQSSRYLVKRTGEKVFLECVQDMDHENMFWYRQDPGLGLRLIYFSYDVKMKEKGDIPEGYSVSREKKERFSLILESASTNQTSMYLCASSPHRGGVGTDTQYFGPGTRLTVL.

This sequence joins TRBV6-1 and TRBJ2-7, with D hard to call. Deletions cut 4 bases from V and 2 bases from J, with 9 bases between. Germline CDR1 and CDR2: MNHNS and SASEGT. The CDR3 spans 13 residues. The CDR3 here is CASSGLGAYEQYF. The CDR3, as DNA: TGTGCCAGCAGTGGTCTTGGAGCCTACGAGCAGTACTTC.

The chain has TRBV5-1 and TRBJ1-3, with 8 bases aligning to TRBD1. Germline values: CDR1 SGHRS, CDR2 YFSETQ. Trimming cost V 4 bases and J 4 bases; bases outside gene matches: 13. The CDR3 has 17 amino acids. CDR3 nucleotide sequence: TGCGCCAGCAGCCTCTTGACAGGGGAAGGGCTCGGAAACACCATATATTTT. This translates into CASSLLTGEGLGNTIYF.

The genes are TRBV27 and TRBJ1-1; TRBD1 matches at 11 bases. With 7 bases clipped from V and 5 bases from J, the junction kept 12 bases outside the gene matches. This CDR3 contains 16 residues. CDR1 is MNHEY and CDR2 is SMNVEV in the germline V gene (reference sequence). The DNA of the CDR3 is TGTGCCAGCATCTCCGGGACAGGGGGTTGGGTAACTGAAGCTTTCTTT. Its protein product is CASISGTGGWVTEAFF.